This T cell receptor (beta chain) was identified during a study of cytomegalovirus exposure and HLA in healthy donors. V was shortened by 8 bases and J by 5 bases, with 24 bases between the two germline ends. The CDR3 is 16 residues long. From germline, CDR1 is KGHSH and CDR2 LQKENI. The method was immunoSEQ multiplex PCR; TCRdb's version includes in-frame clones alone and lacks a portion of them. The sample has over 200,000 clones, around 89% seen once. The clonotype was recovered from a woman under 30 in good health and CMV-seronegative. The chain joins TRBV18 to TRBJ2-5; maybe TRBD1 (6 bases). The sequenced sample was PBMCs. The CDR3 DNA reads as TGTGCCAGCCCACGACTCACCGGACAGTCGCAGGAGACCCAGTACTTC. It is translated as CASPRLTGQSQETQYF. The variable domain in full, with the rest retrieved from reference TRBV18 and TRBJ2-5, is NAGVMQNPRHLVRRRGQEARLRCSPMKGHSHVYWYRQLPEEGLKFMVYLQKENIIDESGMPKERFSAEFPKEGPSILRIQQVVRGDSAAYFCASPRLTGQSQETQYFGPGTRLLVL.